Presented here are 3 T cell receptor beta chains from one specimen sequenced in a study of blood T cell repertoires in COVID-19. The table came from immunoSEQ multiplex PCR; TCRdb's copy has only in-frame clones and leaves some out. The profile covers approximately 210,000 clones, with about 85% appearing a single time and about 11% taken by the ten largest. The sequencing input was peripheral blood. All receptors derive from a woman of 80 years or more with COVID-19, enrolled during active disease.

J is TRBJ1-5 and V is TRBV5-1; D uncertain. This CDR3 comprises 15 residues. V was trimmed by 0 bases and J by 8 bases, leaving 15 bases between them. CDR1 is SGHRS, CDR2 YFSETQ, per germline. CDR3 protein: CASSLDGPPYEPQHF. Here the CDR3 DNA reads TGCGCCAGCAGCTTGGACGGTCCCCCCTATGAGCCCCAGCATTTT.

The chain links TRBV7-2 to TRBJ1-3, with unresolved D. Germline V CDR1 and CDR2: SGHTA, FQGNSA. The V and J ends lost 5 bases and 5 bases respectively, with 16 bases between them. CDR3 length: 15 amino acids. CDR3 nucleotide sequence: TGTGCCAGCAGCCCGCCTCCCCCGCGGCGAAACACCATATATTTT. Its translation is CASSPPPPRRNTIYF.

The chain combines TRBV21-1 with TRBJ2-1; no DNA check was done on the table's D call, TRBD1. TRBV21-1 is classified as a pseudogene. The CDR3 totals 15 residues. The CDR3 DNA sequence: TGTGCCAGCAGCAACTGGGAAGGGGACTACAATGAGCAGTTCTTC. Protein sequence: CASSNWEGDYNEQFF.